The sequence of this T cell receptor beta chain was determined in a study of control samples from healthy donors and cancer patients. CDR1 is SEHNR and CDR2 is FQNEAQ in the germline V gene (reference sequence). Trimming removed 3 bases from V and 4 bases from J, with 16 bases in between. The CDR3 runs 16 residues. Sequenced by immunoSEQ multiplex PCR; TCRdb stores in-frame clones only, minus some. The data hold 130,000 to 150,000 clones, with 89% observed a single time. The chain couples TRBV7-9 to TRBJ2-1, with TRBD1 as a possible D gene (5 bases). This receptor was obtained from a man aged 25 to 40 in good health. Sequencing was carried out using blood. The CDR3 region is CASSFQGEPVYNEQFF. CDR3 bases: TGTGCCAGCAGCTTCCAGGGCGAACCAGTATACAATGAGCAGTTCTTC.